Presented here are 4 T cell receptor beta chains from one specimen sequenced in a study of shared clonotypes between healthy human individuals. The assay was immunoSEQ multiplex PCR, and TCRdb's table has in-frame clones only and misses some. This table has just over 2,000,000 clones, 95% appearing once. Sequencing was performed on naive CD4+ T cells sorted from blood. This sample's subset: CD45RA+ positively selected. The source is a young man in good health.

The chain is built from TRBV30 and TRBJ1-6; possible D gene TRBD1, 6 bases. Germline V gene lookup returns CDR1 GTSNPN and CDR2 SVGIG (reference sequence). V shed 2 bases and J shed 6 bases, with 14 bases lying between them. This CDR3 contains 15 residues. The chain's CDR3 is CAWSTPDRLNSPLHF. In nucleotides, the CDR3 is TGTGCCTGGAGTACCCCGGACAGACTTAATTCACCCCTCCACTTT.

The genes are TRBV28 and TRBJ1-2; perhaps TRBD1 as D (6 bases). Germline-derived CDR1 and CDR2 are MDHEN and SYDVKM. The CDR3 extends over 13 amino acids. Trimming stripped 8 bases from V and 4 bases from J, with 14 bases between. In nucleotides, the CDR3 is TGTGCCAGCTCCGGACAGATCCCCTATGGCTACACCTTC. Translation gives CASSGQIPYGYTF.

The CDR3 here is CASSIARNYEQYF. DNA for the CDR3: TGTGCCAGTAGTATAGCAAGGAACTACGAGCAGTACTTC. The chain couples TRBV19 to TRBJ2-7; no clear D. Trimming took off 1 base at V and 3 bases at J, with 7 bases between the two ends. The germline CDR1 and CDR2 sequences are LNHDA and SQIVND (reference sequence). The CDR3 is 13 amino acids.

Only one count was recorded for this clone. The V call is TRBV7-3, the J call TRBJ2-3; D uncertain. Trimming shortened V by 1 base and J by 4 bases, and 9 bases separated the two germline ends. This CDR3 has 14 residues. Germline-derived CDR1 and CDR2 are SGHTA and FQGTGA. CDR3 protein: CASSLIGGADTQYF. The CDR3, as DNA: TGTGCCAGCAGCTTAATCGGTGGGGCAGATACGCAGTATTTT.